This is a list of T cell receptor beta chains from one sample in a study of STAT5B mutations in CD4+ large granular lymphocyte leukemia. Using immunoSEQ multiplex PCR, the repertoire was profiled, and TCRdb retains in-frame clones only, with some absent. The data show about 37,000 clones, with 68% seen just once and 1.5% to 2% held by the top ten. The sample consisted of CD4+ T cells from blood buffy coats. Receptors were obtained from a human donor in good health. The CDR3 runs from the conserved cysteine through the conserved F or W. The D gene is left open where the match is weak. Clone size, where shown, is once, few, many, or a class for clones that have expanded.

D,size,V,J,DNA,CDR3
-,-,TRBV11-2,TRBJ1-6,TGTGCCAGCAGCTCTCTAGGGGGGGGGACGAATTCACCCCTCCACTTT,CASSSLGGGTNSPLHF
-,-,TRBV7-2,TRBJ2-7,TGTGCCAGCAGCTTATCTTACGAGCAGTACTTC,CASSLSYEQYF
-,-,TRBV5-1,TRBJ2-7,TGCGCCAGCAGCCCCTATAGGCAGGGATTAGGTTACGAGCAGTACTTC,CASSPYRQGLGYEQYF
TRBD1,few,TRBV11-2,TRBJ1-2,TGTGCCAGCAGGCAAACAGGGGATCTTAACTATGGCTACACCTTC,CASRQTGDLNYGYTF
-,-,TRBV6-1,TRBJ1-1,TGTGCCAGCAGTGAAGCCCAGGCCGGGCGACTGAACACTGAAGCTTTCTTT,CASSEAQAGRLNTEAFF
TRBD1,-,TRBV7-9,TRBJ1-2,TGTGCCAGCAGCTCGTCAGGGGGCGGTCATGGCTACACCTTC,CASSSSGGGHGYTF
-,-,TRBV5-1,TRBJ1-2,TGCGCCAGCAGCTTTAGGCCAGATACAGAGAACTATGGCTACACCTTC,CASSFRPDTENYGYTF
TRBD1,-,TRBV5-4,TRBJ1-1,TGTGCCAGCAGCCCCGGGGGGACAGGGGGCGCGAAACTACCTGAAGCTTTCTTT,CASSPGGTGGAKLPEAFF
TRBD1,-,TRBV19,TRBJ2-1,TGTGCCAGTAGTACGTACAGGGGCGATGAGCAGTTCTTC,CASSTYRGDEQFF
-,-,TRBV28,TRBJ1-2,TGTGCCAGCAGTTTAAACGGGGGGAATGGCTACACCTTC,CASSLNGGNGYTF
-,-,TRBV19,TRBJ2-1,TGTGCCAGTAGTATGGCGGGGTGGTCCTACAATGAGCAGTTCTTC,CASSMAGWSYNEQFF
-,-,TRBV18,TRBJ1-2,TGTGCCAGCTCACCAGGCGAGGGTCTCATCTATGGCTACACCTTC,CASSPGEGLIYGYTF
TRBD1,-,TRBV7-2,TRBJ1-3,TGTGCCAGCAGCTTAGACAGGGGCTCTGGAAACACCATATATTTT,CASSLDRGSGNTIYF
-,few,TRBV6-4,TRBJ1-3,TGTGCCAGCAGTGACCCAGGGCCCCTCTCTGGAAACACCATATATTTT,CASSDPGPLSGNTIYF
-,few,TRBV18,TRBJ1-6,TGTGCCAGCTCACCAAGGGAGACAGACAATTCACCCCTCCACTTT,CASSPRETDNSPLHF
-,-,TRBV5-1,TRBJ2-1,TGCGCCAGCAGCTTGAGAGGGACAACAGTTCGAACAATAGATGAGCAGTTCTTC,CASSLRGTTVRTIDEQFF
TRBD2,once,TRBV10-2,TRBJ2-2,TGCGCCAGCAGTCCCATGGGTTCTGGCTCTAGCGGAACCGGGGAGCTGTTTTTT,CASSPMGSGSSGTGELFF
-,medium-sized,TRBV25-1,TRBJ2-1,TGTGCCAGCAGTAAGGGGGGTTACAATGAGCAGTTCTTC,CASSKGGYNEQFF
-,-,TRBV7-2,TRBJ1-3,TGTGCCAGCAGCTTAGGGGGGGGCAGCGTCGGAAACACCATATATTTT,CASSLGGGSVGNTIYF
TRBD1,-,TRBV19,TRBJ1-5,TGTGCCAGTAGTATCTCCTCGGGACAGGGTCGCGATCAGCCCCAGCATTTT,CASSISSGQGRDQPQHF
-,-,TRBV19,TRBJ1-4,TGTGCCAGTAGTATAGATCTCATTACAACTAATGAAAAACTGTTTTTT,CASSIDLITTNEKLFF
TRBD1,-,TRBV10-1,TRBJ2-1,TGCGCCAGCAGTGGGCACTGGACAGGGAAGCAGTTCTTC,CASSGHWTGKQFF